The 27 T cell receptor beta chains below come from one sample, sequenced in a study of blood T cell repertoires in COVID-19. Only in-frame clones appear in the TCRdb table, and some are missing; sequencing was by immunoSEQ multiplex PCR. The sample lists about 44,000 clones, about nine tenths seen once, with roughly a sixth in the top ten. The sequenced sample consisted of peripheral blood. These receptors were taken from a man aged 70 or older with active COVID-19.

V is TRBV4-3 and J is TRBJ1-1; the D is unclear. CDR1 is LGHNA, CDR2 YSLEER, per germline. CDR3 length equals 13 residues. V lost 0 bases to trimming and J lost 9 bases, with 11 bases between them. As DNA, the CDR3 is TGCGCCAGCAGCCAAGATTCTGAGGAAAAAGCTTTCTTT. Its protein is CASSQDSEEKAFF.

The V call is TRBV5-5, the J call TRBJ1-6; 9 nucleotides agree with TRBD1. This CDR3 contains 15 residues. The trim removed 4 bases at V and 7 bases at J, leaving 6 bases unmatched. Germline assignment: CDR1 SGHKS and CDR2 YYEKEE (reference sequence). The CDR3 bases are TGTGCCAGCAGCGGATACGGGACAGGGAATTCACCCCTCCACTTT. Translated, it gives CASSGYGTGNSPLHF.

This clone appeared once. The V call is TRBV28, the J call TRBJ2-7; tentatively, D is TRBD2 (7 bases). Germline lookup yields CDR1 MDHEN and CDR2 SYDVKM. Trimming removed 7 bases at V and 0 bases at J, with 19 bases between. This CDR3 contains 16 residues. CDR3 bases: TGTGCCAGCACCCTAGGGGGGAGGGAACGCTCCTACGAGCAGTACTTC. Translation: CASTLGGRERSYEQYF.

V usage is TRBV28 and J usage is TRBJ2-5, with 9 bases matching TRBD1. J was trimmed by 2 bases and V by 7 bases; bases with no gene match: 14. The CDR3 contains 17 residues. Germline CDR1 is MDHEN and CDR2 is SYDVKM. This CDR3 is CASKGNGDRDGQETQYF. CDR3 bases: TGTGCCAGCAAGGGAAACGGGGACAGGGATGGGCAAGAGACCCAGTACTTC.

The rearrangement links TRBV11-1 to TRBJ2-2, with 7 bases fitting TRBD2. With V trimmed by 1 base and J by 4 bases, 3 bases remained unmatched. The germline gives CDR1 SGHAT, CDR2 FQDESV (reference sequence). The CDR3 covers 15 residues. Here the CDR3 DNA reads TGTGCCAGCAGCTTAGGCGGGGGTGGCACCGGGGAGCTGTTTTTT. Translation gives CASSLGGGGTGELFF.

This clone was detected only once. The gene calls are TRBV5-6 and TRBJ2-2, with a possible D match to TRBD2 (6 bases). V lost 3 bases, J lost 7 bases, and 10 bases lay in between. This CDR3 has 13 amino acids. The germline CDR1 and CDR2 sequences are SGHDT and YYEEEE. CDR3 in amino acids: CASSSTRVGELFF. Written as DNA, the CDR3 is TGTGCCAGCAGCTCGACTAGGGTCGGGGAGCTGTTTTTT.

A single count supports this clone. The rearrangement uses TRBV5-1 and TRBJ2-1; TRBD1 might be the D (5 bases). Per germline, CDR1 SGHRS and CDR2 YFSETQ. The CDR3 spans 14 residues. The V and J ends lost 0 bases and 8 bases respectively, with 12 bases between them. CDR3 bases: TGCGCCAGCAGCTTGGTGGCAGGGAAATATGAGCAGTTCTTC. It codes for CASSLVAGKYEQFF.

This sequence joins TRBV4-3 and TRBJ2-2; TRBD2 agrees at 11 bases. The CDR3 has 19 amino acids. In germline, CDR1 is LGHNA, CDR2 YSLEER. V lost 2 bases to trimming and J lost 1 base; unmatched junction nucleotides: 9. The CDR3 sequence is CASSQSVLAGGMNTGELFF. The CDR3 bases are TGCGCCAGCAGCCAATCCGTTCTAGCGGGGGGTATGAACACCGGGGAGCTGTTTTTT.

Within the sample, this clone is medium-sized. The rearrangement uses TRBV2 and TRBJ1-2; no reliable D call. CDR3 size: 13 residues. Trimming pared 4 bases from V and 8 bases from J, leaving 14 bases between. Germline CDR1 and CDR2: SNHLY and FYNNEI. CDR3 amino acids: CASSGESLGGYTF. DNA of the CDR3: TGTGCCAGCAGTGGGGAGTCACTAGGAGGCTACACCTTC.

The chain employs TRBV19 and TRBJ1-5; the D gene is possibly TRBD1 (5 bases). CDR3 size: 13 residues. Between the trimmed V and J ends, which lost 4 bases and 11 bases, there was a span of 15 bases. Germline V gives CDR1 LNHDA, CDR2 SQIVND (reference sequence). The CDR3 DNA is TGTGCCAGTAGTAGCCCCCCAGGGTCGGCCCAGCATTTT. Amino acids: CASSSPPGSAQHF.

This CDR3 is CASSLGTGVLGYTF. CDR3 DNA: TGTGCCAGCAGCCTTGGGACAGGGGTGCTTGGCTACACCTTC. V and J are TRBV4-2 and TRBJ1-2, with 10 bases that match TRBD1. Germline CDR1 LGHNA, CDR2 YNFKEQ. Trimming removed 4 bases from V and 7 bases from J; junction bases left unmatched: 6. This CDR3 has 14 residues.

This CDR3 reads CASSSRGLGQDNGNTIYF. For the CDR3, the DNA is TGTGCCAGCAGCTCAAGGGGTCTAGGACAGGACAATGGAAACACCATATATTTT. The chain couples TRBV11-2 to TRBJ1-3; the match to TRBD1 covers 7 bases. Germline V lookup: CDR1 SGHAT, CDR2 FQNNGV. Unmatched junction bases numbered 15, after V lost 4 bases and J lost 3 bases. This CDR3 has 18 amino acids.

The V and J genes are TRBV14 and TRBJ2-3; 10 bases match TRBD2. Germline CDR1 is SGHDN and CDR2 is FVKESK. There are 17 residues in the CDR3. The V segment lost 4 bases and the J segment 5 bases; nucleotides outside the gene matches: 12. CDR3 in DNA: TGTGCCAGCAGCCCACGAAGCGGGGGGGGAGGGAGAGATACGCAGTATTTT. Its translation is CASSPRSGGGGRDTQYF.

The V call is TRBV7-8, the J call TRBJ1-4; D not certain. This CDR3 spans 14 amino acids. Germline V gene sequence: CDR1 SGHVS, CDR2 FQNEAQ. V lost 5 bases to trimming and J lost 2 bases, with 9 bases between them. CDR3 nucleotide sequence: TGTGCCAGCAGCCTCAGGCCGACTAATGAAAAACTGTTTTTT. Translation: CASSLRPTNEKLFF.

CDR3 loop: CASSRQGAPEAFF. In nucleotides, the CDR3 is TGTGCCAGCAGCAGACAGGGGGCGCCTGAAGCTTTCTTT. The chain uses TRBV3-1 (or the pseudogene TRBV3-2) and TRBJ1-1, with 10 bases aligning to TRBD1. V shed 5 bases and J 6 bases; nucleotides not matched to a gene: 3. This CDR3 contains 13 residues. Per the germline V gene, CDR1 is LGHDT and CDR2 is YNNKEL (reference sequence).

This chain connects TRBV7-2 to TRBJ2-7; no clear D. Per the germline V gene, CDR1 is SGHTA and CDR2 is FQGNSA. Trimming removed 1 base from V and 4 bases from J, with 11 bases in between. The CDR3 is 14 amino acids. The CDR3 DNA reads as TGTGCCAGCAGCTTAGATCCAGGTTTTTACGAGCAGTACTTC. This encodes CASSLDPGFYEQYF.

CDR3 DNA sequence: TGTGCCAGCAGTGACTCAGGGGGCTATGGCTACACCTTC. Residues: CASSDSGGYGYTF. The chain combines TRBV6-4 with TRBJ1-2; a possible D gene is TRBD1 (6 bases). With 0 bases removed from V and 4 bases from J, the gap between germline ends came to 6 bases. Germline V gives CDR1 MRHNA, CDR2 SNTAGT. This CDR3 contains 13 residues.

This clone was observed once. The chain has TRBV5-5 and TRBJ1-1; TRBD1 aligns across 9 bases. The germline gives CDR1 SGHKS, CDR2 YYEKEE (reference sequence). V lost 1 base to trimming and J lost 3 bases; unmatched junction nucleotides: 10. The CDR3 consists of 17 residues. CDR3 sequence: CASSLLSSDRGDTEAFF. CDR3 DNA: TGTGCCAGCAGCTTGTTAAGCTCCGACAGGGGGGACACTGAAGCTTTCTTT.

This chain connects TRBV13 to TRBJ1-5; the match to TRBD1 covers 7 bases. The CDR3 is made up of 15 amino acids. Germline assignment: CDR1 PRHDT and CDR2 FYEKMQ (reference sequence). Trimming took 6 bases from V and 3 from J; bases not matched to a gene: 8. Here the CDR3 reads CASRFETGPNQPQHF. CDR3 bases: TGTGCCAGCAGGTTCGAGACAGGGCCCAATCAGCCCCAGCATTTT.

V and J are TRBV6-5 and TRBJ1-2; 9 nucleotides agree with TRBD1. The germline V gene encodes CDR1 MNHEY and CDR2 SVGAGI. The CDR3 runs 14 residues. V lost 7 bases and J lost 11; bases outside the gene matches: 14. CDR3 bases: TGTGCCAGCACCTACCCTAGGGACAGGGAAACTTACACCTTC. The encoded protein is CASTYPRDRETYTF.

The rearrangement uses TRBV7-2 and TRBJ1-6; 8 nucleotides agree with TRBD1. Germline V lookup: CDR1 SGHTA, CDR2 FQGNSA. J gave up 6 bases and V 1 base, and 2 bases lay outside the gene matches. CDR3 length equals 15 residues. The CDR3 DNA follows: TGTGCCAGCAGCTTAGTCACAGGGGGTAATTCACCCCTCCACTTT. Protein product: CASSLVTGGNSPLHF.

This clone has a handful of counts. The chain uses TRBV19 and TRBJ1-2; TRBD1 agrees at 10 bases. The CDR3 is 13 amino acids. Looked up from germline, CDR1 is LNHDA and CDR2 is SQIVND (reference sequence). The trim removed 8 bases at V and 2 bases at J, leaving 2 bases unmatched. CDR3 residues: CASPGQGNYGYTF. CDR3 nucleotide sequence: TGTGCCAGTCCGGGACAGGGGAACTATGGCTACACCTTC.

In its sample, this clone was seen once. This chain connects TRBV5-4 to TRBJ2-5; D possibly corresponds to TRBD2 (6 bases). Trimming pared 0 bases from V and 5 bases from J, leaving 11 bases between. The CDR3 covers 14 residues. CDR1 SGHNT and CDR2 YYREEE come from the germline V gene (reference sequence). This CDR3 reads CASSLALAQETQYF. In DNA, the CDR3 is TGTGCCAGCAGCTTGGCGCTAGCGCAGGAGACCCAGTACTTC.

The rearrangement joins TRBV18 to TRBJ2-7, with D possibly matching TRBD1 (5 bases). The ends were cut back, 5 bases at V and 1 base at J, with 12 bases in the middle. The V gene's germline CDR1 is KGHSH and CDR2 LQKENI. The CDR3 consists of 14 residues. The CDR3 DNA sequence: TGTGCCAGCTCAGAGACAGTACGATCCTACGAGCAGTACTTC. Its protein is CASSETVRSYEQYF.

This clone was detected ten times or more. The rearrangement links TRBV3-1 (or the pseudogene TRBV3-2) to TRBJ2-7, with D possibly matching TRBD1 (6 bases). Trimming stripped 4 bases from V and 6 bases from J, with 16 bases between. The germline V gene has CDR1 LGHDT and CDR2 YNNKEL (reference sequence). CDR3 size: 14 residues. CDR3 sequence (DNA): TGTGCCAGCAGCCGAGAATTACAGGGTCGCGAGCAGTACTTC. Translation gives CASSRELQGREQYF.

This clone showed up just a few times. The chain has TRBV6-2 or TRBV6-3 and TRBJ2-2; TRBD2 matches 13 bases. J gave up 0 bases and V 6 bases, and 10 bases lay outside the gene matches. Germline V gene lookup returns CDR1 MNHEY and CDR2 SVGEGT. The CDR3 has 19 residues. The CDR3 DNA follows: TGTGCCAGCAGCCTCCACTCGGGACTAGCGGGAACGAACACCGGGGAGCTGTTTTTT. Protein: CASSLHSGLAGTNTGELFF.

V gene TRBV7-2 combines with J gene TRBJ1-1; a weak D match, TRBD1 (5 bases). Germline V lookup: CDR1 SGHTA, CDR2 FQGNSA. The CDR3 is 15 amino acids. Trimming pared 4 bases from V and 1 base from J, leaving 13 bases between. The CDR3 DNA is TGTGCCAGCAGCTCCGGGTTGGGGGGGAACACTGAAGCTTTCTTT. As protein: CASSSGLGGNTEAFF.